These 5 T cell receptor beta chains share one sample of origin, sequenced in a study of CD8 T cells in ankylosing spondylitis. TCRdb reprocessed the 5' RACE reads with MiXCR, giving one entry per CDR3 protein. The top ten clones hold approximately 6.2% of a sample with 200,000 to 300,000 distinct CDR3 sequences, 8% to 9.5% of them seen once. Input material: blood, either unsorted or a sorted T cell fraction (not recorded which). Receptor source: a male donor with ankylosing spondylitis or in good health (not recorded which).

The chain combines TRBV19 with TRBJ1-2, with D uncertain. Trimming removed 1 base from V and 0 bases from J, with 12 bases in between. The CDR3 sequence is 16 residues long. CDR1 is LNHDA, CDR2 SQIVND, per germline (reference sequence). CDR3 region: CASSIGRGTTNYGYTF. As DNA, the CDR3 is TGTGCCAGTAGTATAGGACGGGGTACAACTAACTATGGCTACACCTTC.

The gene calls are TRBV25-1 and TRBJ1-1; the D gene is possibly TRBD1 (6 bases). The CDR3 length is 14 residues. Germline V gives CDR1 MGHDK, CDR2 SYGVNS. V was shortened by 3 bases and J by 5 bases, with 13 bases between the two germline ends. The CDR3 here is CASSEVGGYTEAFF. CDR3 nucleotides: TGTGCCAGCAGTGAGGTAGGGGGGTATACTGAAGCTTTCTTT.

This clonotype was picked up many times. This chain connects TRBV7-2 to TRBJ1-2, with no clear D. The germline V gene has CDR1 SGHTA and CDR2 FQGNSA. Trimming took 4 bases from V and 4 from J, leaving 10 bases between them. This CDR3 has 13 residues. CDR3 in amino acids: CASSSNLGYGYTF. CDR3 coding DNA: TGTGCCAGCAGCTCGAATCTGGGCTATGGCTACACCTTC.

The chain recombines TRBV3-1 with TRBJ1-2; TRBD1 aligns across 11 bases. Germline V gene data show CDR1 as LGHDT and CDR2 as YNNKEL (reference sequence). Trimming cost V 10 bases and J 5 bases; bases outside gene matches: 21. CDR3 length: 18 amino acids. Here the CDR3 reads CATSQFFPRTGGGYGYTF. The CDR3 DNA reads TGTGCCACCTCCCAGTTCTTTCCTCGGACAGGGGGCGGGTATGGCTACACCTTC.

This clonotype was detected many times. The J gene is TRBJ1-6, the V gene TRBV12-5; D gene unclear. The CDR3 runs 13 residues. Germline-derived CDR1 and CDR2 are LGHNT and FRNRAP. The V gene lost 3 bases and the J gene lost 10 bases, with 10 bases spanning the gap. The CDR3 loop is CASGFENRSPLHF. The CDR3 bases are TGTGCTAGTGGTTTTGAAAACCGCTCACCCCTCCACTTT.